Here is one TCR beta chain with its context. Its cognate antigen is unknown. PCR involved 60 Vbeta and 13 Jbeta primers. Measured with immunoSEQ multiplex PCR; TCRdb has only the in-frame clones, and not every one. The top ten hold almost 7% of the sample, which has roughly 140,000 clones, around 82% seen once. This sample is part of a study of cytomegalovirus exposure and HLA in healthy donors. Study-level findings and limits: A later analysis reportedly found that, within productive TCRs, an Asian-associated ancestry cluster had fewer N-insertions than the mean observed across the roughly 630 donors.

CDR1 and CDR2 (germline): MGHDK, SYGVNS. Losses at the gene ends were 7 bases for V and 0 bases for J; bases not matched to a gene: 12. The CDR3 is 16 amino acids. The receptor was isolated from a man in his forties in good health and CMV-seropositive. The gene calls are TRBV25-1 and TRBJ2-7, with 7 bases lining up with TRBD2. Input material: PBMCs. CDR3 in amino acids: CASIPCMLAASYEQYF. CDR3 DNA: TGTGCCAGCATCCCCTGCATGCTAGCGGCCTCCTACGAGCAGTACTTC.